Shown below are 20 T cell receptor beta chains from a single sample sequenced in a study of T cells in Graves' hyperthyroidism and ophthalmopathy. TCR beta CDR3 region amplification was performed from RNA transcripts. HTBI primers were used for first-round RT-PCR of the TCR CDR3. TCRdb reanalysed the multiplex PCR reads using MiXCR and keeps one entry per CDR3 protein. The table lists around 290,000 distinct CDR3 sequences, 13% of them singletons. Sequencing was done on a sample of blood. These receptors originate from a woman in her twenties or thirties with Graves' hyperthyroidism that later progressed to Graves' ophthalmopathy.

This clonotype came up many times. The rearrangement uses TRBV10-3 and TRBJ2-5; 7 nucleotides match TRBD1. The V and J ends lost 6 bases and 1 base, in that order; junction bases with no gene match: 2. CDR3 length: 13 residues. The germline V gene encodes CDR1 ENHRY and CDR2 SYGVKD. The CDR3 reads CAIRGTAQETQYF. In nucleotides, the CDR3 is TGTGCCATCAGAGGGACAGCCCAAGAGACCCAGTACTTC.

The table lists this clonotype with many counts. The chain recombines TRBV13 with TRBJ1-1; D remains unclear. Germline V gene sequence: CDR1 PRHDT, CDR2 FYEKMQ (reference sequence). Trimming stripped 5 bases from V and 1 base from J, with 14 bases between. This CDR3 has 15 residues. CDR3 residues: CASSLPTDGNTEAFF. In nucleotides, the CDR3 is TGTGCCAGCAGCCTCCCGACGGACGGGAACACTGAAGCTTTCTTT.

This clonotype has a count of ten or more. This chain uses TRBV20-1 with TRBJ2-3; D is undetermined. Per the germline V gene, CDR1 is DFQATT and CDR2 is SNEGSKA (reference sequence). The V gene lost 0 bases and the J gene lost 5 bases, with 6 bases spanning the gap. The CDR3 contains 12 residues. The CDR3 loop is CSAREYLDTQYF. In DNA, the CDR3 is TGCAGTGCTAGAGAATATCTAGATACGCAGTATTTT.

This clonotype has at least ten counts. The chain has TRBV28 and TRBJ2-1; D is undetermined. CDR1 is MDHEN and CDR2 is SYDVKM in the germline V gene. V was shortened by 10 bases and J by 5 bases, with 18 bases between the two germline ends. The CDR3 totals 14 residues. Here the CDR3 DNA reads TGTGCCACCAACAGCATTGTCACCCACAATGAGCAGTTCTTC. Translation: CATNSIVTHNEQFF.

This chain links TRBV6-1 with TRBJ2-1; D possibly corresponds to TRBD2 (6 bases). Per germline, CDR1 MNHNS and CDR2 SASEGT. Deletions cut 11 bases from V and 9 bases from J, with 20 bases between. The CDR3 has 13 amino acids. The chain's CDR3 is CAVGGTGRIEQFF. The CDR3 DNA reads TGTGCCGTGGGCGGGACTGGACGGATTGAGCAGTTCTTC.

This clonotype occurred many times. This chain links TRBV5-8 with TRBJ2-1, with D perhaps being TRBD1 or TRBD2 (5 bases each). Looked up from germline, CDR1 is SGHTS and CDR2 is YDEGEE. CDR3 length equals 19 residues. Trimming took 4 bases from V and 8 from J, leaving 31 bases between them. CDR3 sequence: CASSHGLRGNPASSDEQFF. Written as DNA, the CDR3 is TGTGCCAGCAGCCACGGTCTGAGGGGAAACCCAGCTAGCAGCGATGAGCAGTTCTTC.

V gene TRBV24-1 combines with J gene TRBJ2-1; D is perhaps TRBD2 (6 bases). Germline CDR1 KGHDR, CDR2 SFDVKD. Trimming removed 5 bases at V and 1 base at J, with 14 bases between. The CDR3 extends over 16 amino acids. In DNA, the CDR3 is TGTGCCACCAGTGTTTCTGGCGGGGCGTCCTACAATGAGCAGTTCTTC. Amino acid sequence: CATSVSGGASYNEQFF.

This clonotype was recorded many times. This chain uses TRBV28 with TRBJ2-7; D is perhaps TRBD1 (5 bases). The germline V and J ends were trimmed by 4 bases and 0 bases, with 16 bases remaining between them. The CDR3 is made up of 16 amino acids. Germline CDR1 MDHEN, CDR2 SYDVKM. CDR3 region: CASSSLGHQSSYEQYF. The CDR3 nucleotides read TGTGCCAGCAGTTCCCTAGGACACCAGAGCTCCTACGAGCAGTACTTC.

At least ten counts were recorded for this clonotype. V and J are TRBV18 and TRBJ1-2; D call uncertain. With 3 bases removed from V and 5 bases from J, the gap between germline ends came to 10 bases. The CDR3 has 13 amino acids. Per germline, CDR1 KGHSH and CDR2 LQKENI. This CDR3 reads CASSPSQEYGYTF. CDR3 in DNA: TGTGCCAGCTCACCCTCCCAGGAATATGGCTACACCTTC. Supplemented by reference TRBV18 and TRBJ1-2, the full variable domain reads NAGVMQNPRHLVRRRGQEARLRCSPMKGHSHVYWYRQLPEEGLKFMVYLQKENIIDESGMPKERFSAEFPKEGPSILRIQQVVRGDSAAYFCASSPSQEYGYTFGSGTRLTVV.

Ten or more counts support this clonotype. This chain links TRBV20-1 with TRBJ2-7; TRBD2 matches at 9 bases. The CDR3 has 15 residues. From germline, CDR1 is DFQATT and CDR2 SNEGSKA (reference sequence). V lost 4 bases to trimming and J lost 2 bases; unmatched junction nucleotides: 9. The CDR3 is CSAIGGGRAPYEQYF. Written as DNA, the CDR3 is TGCAGTGCTATTGGGGGCGGGAGGGCCCCCTACGAGCAGTACTTC.

The rearrangement uses TRBV6-1 and TRBJ1-4; D may be TRBD1 (5 bases). Germline CDR1 is MNHNS and CDR2 is SASEGT. Trimming pared 5 bases from V and 3 bases from J, leaving 16 bases between. The CDR3 contains 16 residues. The CDR3 region is CASSRIPGPPNEKLFF. The DNA for the CDR3 is TGTGCCAGCAGTCGTATCCCAGGGCCCCCTAATGAAAAACTGTTTTTT.

This clonotype turned up a few times. Since a much larger clone is just one base distant, this may be a read error. This sequence joins TRBV7-3 and TRBJ2-7; 9 nucleotides agree with TRBD2. CDR1 is SGHTA and CDR2 is FQGTGA in the germline V gene. The V gene end was trimmed by 0 bases and the J gene end by 6 bases; junction bases not matched to a gene: 6. The CDR3 has 15 amino acids. CDR3 loop: CASSLTAGGLREQYF. DNA of the CDR3: TGTGCCAGCAGCTTAACGGCGGGAGGGCTCCGCGAGCAGTACTTC.

This clonotype occurred many times. The chain's CDR3 is CASSDPLAGGRGEQFF. The CDR3 region has the DNA TGTGCCAGCAGTGACCCACTAGCGGGAGGGCGAGGTGAGCAGTTCTTC. This chain joins TRBV6-1 and TRBJ2-1; 13 bases align to TRBD2. From germline, CDR1 is MNHNS and CDR2 SASEGT. CDR3 length equals 16 residues. Unmatched junction bases numbered 8, after V lost 3 bases and J lost 9 bases.

This clonotype occurred many times. In DNA, the CDR3 is TGCAGTGCTAGGGGGAGGGATTCCTACAATGAGCAGTTCTTC. Translated: CSARGRDSYNEQFF. The chain recombines TRBV20-1 with TRBJ2-1; TRBD2 matches 7 bases. Trimming cost V 3 bases and J 1 base; bases outside gene matches: 3. The CDR3 totals 14 residues. Germline V gene data show CDR1 as DFQATT and CDR2 as SNEGSKA (reference sequence).

The chain has TRBV6-2 or TRBV6-3 and TRBJ1-2, with TRBD1 as a possible D gene (6 bases). This CDR3 is 14 amino acids long. CDR1 MNHEY and CDR2 SVGEGT come from the germline V gene. Trimming shortened V by 3 bases and J by 7 bases, and 15 bases separated the two germline ends. CDR3 region: CASSYVTDRSGYTF. CDR3 nucleotides: TGTGCCAGCAGTTATGTAACGGACAGATCTGGCTACACCTTC.

This clonotype was picked up many times. The V and J genes are TRBV28 and TRBJ1-5; weak D call: TRBD1 (5 bases). Germline V CDR1 and CDR2: MDHEN, SYDVKM. V lost 4 bases, J lost 3 bases, and 16 bases lay in between. The CDR3 has 16 residues. CDR3 sequence reads: CASSYPSRGINQPQHF. The DNA for the CDR3 is TGTGCCAGCAGTTATCCGTCAAGGGGAATCAATCAGCCCCAGCATTTT.

At least ten counts were recorded for this clonotype. V gene TRBV11-2 combines with J gene TRBJ2-2; 13 bases fit TRBD2. With V trimmed by 5 bases and J by 5 bases, 5 bases remained unmatched. The CDR3 is made up of 16 amino acids. CDR1 SGHAT and CDR2 FQNNGV come from the germline V gene. The chain's CDR3 is CASSGLAGESTGELFF. The DNA of the CDR3 is TGTGCCAGCAGCGGACTAGCGGGAGAGAGTACCGGGGAGCTGTTTTTT.

The CDR3 coding sequence is TGTGCCACCGAATCTAACGACAGAGGATACGAGCAGTACTTC. Residues: CATESNDRGYEQYF. J is TRBJ2-7 and V is TRBV24-1, with a tentative D call TRBD1 (5 bases). CDR1 and CDR2 (germline): KGHDR, SFDVKD. V lost 9 bases to trimming and J lost 4 bases, with 18 bases between them. The CDR3 covers 14 residues.

This clonotype was seen ten or more times. V gene TRBV28 combines with J gene TRBJ1-2; D gene ambiguous. The germline V and J ends were trimmed by 7 bases and 8 bases, with 20 bases remaining between them. Germline values: CDR1 MDHEN, CDR2 SYDVKM. The CDR3 covers 14 residues. The CDR3, as DNA: TGTGCCAGCAAACCATCCGGAGAGACCGGGGGCTACACCTTC. Translation gives CASKPSGETGGYTF.

About this clonotype: One end of the junction varies from germline; a read error may be responsible. V is TRBV5-1 and J is TRBJ2-3, with TRBD2 identical over 7 bases. Germline-derived CDR1 and CDR2 are SGHRS and YFSETQ. This CDR3 has 16 residues. This chain's CDR3 is CASSLRGPSRGDMQYF. CDR3 sequence (DNA): TGCGCCAGCAGCTTGCGCGGGCCCTCTCGGGGGGATATGCAGTATTTT.